This entry describes one T cell receptor (beta chain). Its antigen is unidentified. The CDR3 consists of 15 residues. Between the trimmed V and J ends, which lost 1 base and 0 bases, there was a span of 8 bases. The germline gives CDR1 SGHTS, CDR2 YDEGEE. Assay used: immunoSEQ multiplex PCR; TCRdb lists only in-frame clones, some missing. This sample has roughly 400,000 clones, with about 96% found just once. This entry comes from a study of shared clonotypes between healthy human individuals. Findings of the study overall: Several donors had 4% to 5% of their naive CD4 clonotypes in common.

This sequence originates from a man under 40 in good health. The sample was memory CD8+ T cells sorted from blood. Subset meaning: CD45RO+ cells pooled with CCR7-negative TemRA cells. The genes are TRBV5-8 and TRBJ2-1; D unresolved. Written as DNA, the CDR3 is TGTGCCAGCAGCTTGATATCGAGCTCCTACAATGAGCAGTTCTTC. Its protein product is CASSLISSSYNEQFF.